The 11 T cell receptor beta chains below were found in one sample sequenced in a study of T cells in localized non-small cell lung cancer (dated by TCRdb to the early 2020s). Libraries were built with the immunoSEQ multiplex PCR assay. The clones in this table, taken by TCRdb from immuneACCESS, are in-frame only. Not every clone is retained; where verified, under half of the shortfall comes from an unresolved V gene, and the cause of the rest is unknown. The sample table contains more than 100,000 clones; only one count was recorded for 70% to 90% of them. Of the sample, roughly 1.8% is held by the ten largest clones. The sequences come from peripheral blood, collected before any cancer treatment. All receptors derive from a female donor older than 55 with stage I lung adenocarcinoma.

This rearrangement joins TRBV5-6 to TRBJ2-7; 11 bases are a match to TRBD2. After removal of 0 bases from V and 3 bases from J, the junction contained 5 bases not matched to a gene. CDR1 is SGHDT and CDR2 is YYEEEE in the germline V gene. The CDR3 is 16 amino acids. CDR3 nucleotide sequence: TGTGCCAGCAGCTTGGTCTCTAGCGGGAGGAACTACGAGCAGTACTTC. This gives the protein CASSLVSSGRNYEQYF.

This chain joins TRBV7-3 and TRBJ2-3; 10 bases are shared with TRBD1. The CDR3 consists of 17 residues. The germline CDR1 and CDR2 sequences are SGHTA and FQGTGA. Losses at the gene ends were 5 bases for V and 4 bases for J; bases not matched to a gene: 12. This CDR3 is CASSPRARGTGADTQYF. The CDR3 DNA reads as TGTGCCAGCAGCCCACGCGCCCGGGGGACAGGGGCAGATACGCAGTATTTT.

This clone was seen only once. CDR3 sequence: CASGDRYSNQPQHF. CDR3 DNA: TGTGCCAGCGGGGACAGATATAGCAATCAGCCCCAGCATTTT. The chain has TRBV27 and TRBJ1-5; 7 bases fit TRBD1. The CDR3 runs to 14 residues. Trimming took 8 bases from V and 0 from J; bases not matched to a gene: 4. Germline V gives CDR1 MNHEY, CDR2 SMNVEV (reference sequence).

The chain combines TRBV5-5 with TRBJ2-7; the match to TRBD2 covers 13 bases. CDR1 is SGHKS, CDR2 YYEKEE, per germline (reference sequence). V trimming: 4 bases; J trimming: 5 bases; junction bases outside the gene matches: 6. This CDR3 region has 15 residues. CDR3 sequence: CASSAGLAGINEQYF. CDR3 coding DNA: TGTGCCAGCAGCGCGGGACTAGCGGGAATAAACGAGCAGTACTTC.

The chain has TRBV19 and TRBJ1-4; D unclear. V was cut by 4 bases and J by 3 bases, with 12 bases left in between. Germline lookup yields CDR1 LNHDA and CDR2 SQIVND (reference sequence). There are 15 residues in the CDR3. The CDR3 DNA reads TGTGCCAGTAGTACAGGACTCACGGCTAATGAAAAACTGTTTTTT. Protein sequence: CASSTGLTANEKLFF.

This chain connects TRBV15 to TRBJ2-1; 10 nucleotides line up with TRBD2. V lost 5 bases and J lost 4; bases outside the gene matches: 5. Germline CDR1 is LNHNV and CDR2 is YYDKDF (reference sequence). The CDR3 runs to 15 residues. The CDR3 is CATSFGLAAYNEQFF. CDR3 in DNA: TGTGCCACCAGCTTCGGACTAGCGGCATACAATGAGCAGTTCTTC. The variable domain in full, completed from reference TRBV15 and TRBJ2-1, reads DAMVIQNPRYQVTQFGKPVTLSCSQTLNHNVMYWYQQKSSQAPKLLFHYYDKDFNNEADTPDNFQSRRPNTSFCFLDIRSPGLGDTAMYLCATSFGLAAYNEQFFGPGTRLTVL.

The rearrangement joins TRBV11-2 to TRBJ2-3; D is possibly TRBD2 (6 bases). Germline loops: CDR1 SGHAT, CDR2 FQNNGV. This CDR3 spans 15 amino acids. Trimming pared 5 bases from V and 5 bases from J, leaving 17 bases between. The CDR3 nucleotides are TGTGCCAGCAGCCTAAGCGGGCATGGGGTAGATACGCAGTATTTT. This sequence encodes CASSLSGHGVDTQYF.

J is TRBJ1-2 and V is TRBV28; D unclear. Germline loops: CDR1 MDHEN, CDR2 SYDVKM. The CDR3 loop spans 14 amino acids. V lost 4 bases and J 3 bases, leaving 12 bases between the germline ends. The CDR3 DNA follows: TGTGCCAGCAGTTCCCTGGGGAAGGACTATGGCTACACCTTC. It codes for CASSSLGKDYGYTF.

The J gene is TRBJ2-7, the V gene TRBV7-9; no clear D. Germline-derived CDR1 and CDR2 are SEHNR and FQNEAQ (reference sequence). Trimming removed 4 bases at V and 2 bases at J, with 15 bases between. This CDR3 has 15 amino acids. The CDR3 DNA sequence: TGTGCCAGCAGCTCACAGATCACAGCAGCCTACGAGCAGTACTTC. Translation: CASSSQITAAYEQYF.

The chain combines TRBV18 with TRBJ2-7, with 10 bases aligning to TRBD1. Germline V lookup: CDR1 KGHSH, CDR2 LQKENI. V dropped 1 base and J dropped 4; count of bases not matched to a gene: 4. This CDR3 region has 15 residues. This chain's CDR3 is CASSPQGQGRYEQYF. The CDR3 bases are TGTGCCAGCTCACCACAGGGACAGGGGCGGTACGAGCAGTACTTC.

The rearrangement joins TRBV5-5 to TRBJ2-5; maybe TRBD2 (5 bases). The CDR3 is 12 residues long. In germline, CDR1 is SGHKS, CDR2 YYEKEE (reference sequence). Trimming left V 1 base short and J 7 bases short, with 8 bases between. CDR3 coding DNA: TGTGCCAGCAGCTTGTACGCGGGGACCCAGTACTTC. It is translated as CASSLYAGTQYF.